A single sample gave rise to the 23 T cell receptor beta chains below, sequenced in a study of cytomegalovirus exposure and HLA in healthy donors. Clones were read by immunoSEQ multiplex PCR, and TCRdb kept only the in-frame ones, dropping some. The sample has hundreds of thousands of clones; approximately 82% are singletons. Sequenced material: PBMCs. The origin of the receptors is a woman in her late teens or twenties in good health and CMV-seronegative.

This rearrangement joins TRBV6-5 to TRBJ1-2; D call uncertain. The ends were cut back, 6 bases at V and 4 bases at J, with 12 bases in the middle. Looked up from germline, CDR1 is MNHEY and CDR2 is SVGAGI. The CDR3 contains 13 residues. Written as DNA, the CDR3 is TGTGCCAGCAGCTCCGGGAGCGTCTATGGCTACACCTTC. Translation: CASSSGSVYGYTF.

This chain links TRBV14 with TRBJ1-2, with 10 nucleotides matching TRBD1. V lost 0 bases, J lost 8 bases, and 9 bases stayed unmatched. The length of the CDR3 is 16 residues. Germline V gene sequence: CDR1 SGHDN, CDR2 FVKESK. CDR3 coding DNA: TGTGCCAGCAGCCAAGAGGGGACAGGGGCCATCTTAGGCTACACCTTC. This encodes CASSQEGTGAILGYTF.

V usage is TRBV6-5 and J usage is TRBJ2-7; maybe TRBD2 (6 bases). This CDR3 comprises 11 residues. In germline, CDR1 is MNHEY, CDR2 SVGAGI. V was trimmed by 7 bases and J by 5 bases, leaving 9 bases between them. DNA for the CDR3: TGTGCCAGCACCGGGGGTCACGAGCAGTACTTC. Translation: CASTGGHEQYF.

The rearrangement uses TRBV29-1 and TRBJ2-2; 8 bases align to TRBD2. CDR3 length: 15 amino acids. The V gene end was trimmed by 7 bases and the J gene end by 5 bases; junction bases not matched to a gene: 12. The germline V gene encodes CDR1 SQVTM and CDR2 ANQGSEA. In DNA, the CDR3 is TGCAGCGCCGATTTAGCGGGAATAGGGACCGGGGAGCTGTTTTTT. Encoded protein: CSADLAGIGTGELFF.

The V and J genes are TRBV4-1 and TRBJ2-7; D unresolved. The germline V gene encodes CDR1 MGHRA and CDR2 YSYEKL. This CDR3 comprises 13 residues. V dropped 1 base and J dropped 1 base, with 5 bases sitting between them. The CDR3 protein is CASSQVTSYEQYF. CDR3 nucleotide sequence: TGCGCCAGCAGCCAAGTGACTTCCTACGAGCAGTACTTC.

V gene TRBV4-2 combines with J gene TRBJ2-1; 10 bases are shared with TRBD2. The CDR3 is 15 residues long. V lost 6 bases and J lost 6; bases outside the gene matches: 8. Germline V lookup: CDR1 LGHNA, CDR2 YNFKEQ. The CDR3 here is CASSRLAGDLNEQFF. In nucleotides, the CDR3 is TGTGCCAGCAGTCGGCTAGCGGGGGACCTCAATGAGCAGTTCTTC.

The chain recombines TRBV5-1 with TRBJ2-6; D unresolved. The V end lost 2 bases, the J end lost 0 bases, and 9 bases lay between the germline ends. This CDR3 spans 16 amino acids. Germline V CDR1 and CDR2: SGHRS, YFSETQ. The CDR3 DNA follows: TGCGCCAGCAGCTTAGCACAATTCTCTGGGGCCAACGTCCTGACTTTC. This sequence encodes CASSLAQFSGANVLTF.

In its sample, this clone was seen once. DNA for the CDR3: TGTGCCAGCAGTTCCCTCCCGGGACAGGGGGACTATGGCTACACCTTC. It codes for CASSSLPGQGDYGYTF. The chain employs TRBV28 and TRBJ1-2; TRBD1 matches at 11 bases. The germline gives CDR1 MDHEN, CDR2 SYDVKM. V trimming: 4 bases; J trimming: 3 bases; junction bases outside the gene matches: 7. The CDR3 contains 16 residues.

J is TRBJ2-7 and V is TRBV28; D unclear. The CDR3 extends over 12 amino acids. Germline-derived CDR1 and CDR2 are MDHEN and SYDVKM. V was clipped by 7 bases and J by 2 bases, with 9 bases between them. The CDR3 loop reads CASKRSTYEQYF. The CDR3 nucleotides are TGTGCCAGCAAGCGCAGTACCTACGAGCAGTACTTC.

Only one count was recorded for this clone. The chain employs TRBV10-3 and TRBJ2-7; 10 bases agree with TRBD1. This CDR3 comprises 14 residues. CDR1 is ENHRY and CDR2 is SYGVKD in the germline V gene. V lost 6 bases, J lost 3 bases, and 5 bases stayed unmatched. In DNA, the CDR3 is TGTGCCATCAGGGGGGACAGGGGAAACTACGAGCAGTACTTC. Residues: CAIRGDRGNYEQYF.

The chain uses TRBV15 and TRBJ2-7; 8 bases fit TRBD1. Per germline, CDR1 LNHNV and CDR2 YYDKDF (reference sequence). This CDR3 has 16 residues. V lost 0 bases and J lost 5; bases outside the gene matches: 9. CDR3 loop: CATSRDSTGGLNEQYF. As DNA, the CDR3 is TGTGCCACCAGCAGAGATTCAACAGGGGGTTTAAACGAGCAGTACTTC. The full variable domain, with the rest looked up from reference TRBV15 and TRBJ2-7, is DAMVIQNPRYQVTQFGKPVTLSCSQTLNHNVMYWYQQKSSQAPKLLFHYYDKDFNNEADTPDNFQSRRPNTSFCFLDIRSPGLGDTAMYLCATSRDSTGGLNEQYFGPGTRLTVT.

The chain uses TRBV7-2 and TRBJ1-2; D is unclear. The germline V gene encodes CDR1 SGHTA and CDR2 FQGNSA. The length of the CDR3 is 13 residues. The V gene lost 9 bases and the J gene lost 2 bases, with 13 bases spanning the gap. The CDR3 region is CARDGLDNYGYTF. Here the CDR3 DNA reads TGTGCCAGGGACGGATTGGACAACTATGGCTACACCTTC. The full variable domain, rest sourced from reference TRBV7-2 and TRBJ1-2, is GAGVSQSPSNKVTEKGKDVELRCDPISGHTALYWYRQSLGQGLEFLIYFQGNSAPDKSGLPSDRFSAERTGGSVSTLTIQRTQQEDSAVYLCARDGLDNYGYTFGSGTRLTVV.

The CDR3 loop reads CASSSPGTLGRYGYTF. CDR3 sequence (DNA): TGTGCCAGCAGCTCTCCCGGGACCCTCGGTCGCTATGGCTACACCTTC. This chain uses TRBV11-2 with TRBJ1-2; D is possibly TRBD1 (5 bases). Germline V gene data show CDR1 as SGHAT and CDR2 as FQNNGV. The length of the CDR3 is 16 residues. Trimming left V 4 bases short and J 4 bases short, with 19 bases between.

The J gene is TRBJ2-7, the V gene TRBV5-1, with D unclear. CDR3 length: 12 residues. Trimming took 4 bases from V and 2 from J, leaving 7 bases between them. Germline loops: CDR1 SGHRS, CDR2 YFSETQ. The CDR3 coding sequence is TGCGCCAGCAGCCCTCCCGCCTACGAGCAGTACTTC. Protein: CASSPPAYEQYF.

The rearrangement joins TRBV13 to TRBJ2-7; D is uncertain. The V end was cut by 2 bases, the J end by 4 bases, with 12 bases between. Germline CDR1 reads PRHDT; CDR2 reads FYEKMQ (reference sequence). The CDR3 is made up of 14 amino acids. The CDR3 DNA follows: TGTGCCAGCAGCTTAAAGCGACCCCCATACGAGCAGTACTTC. Residues: CASSLKRPPYEQYF. Full variable domain (remainder filled in from reference TRBV13 and TRBJ2-7): AAGVIQSPRHLIKEKRETATLKCYPIPRHDTVYWYQQGPGQDPQFLISFYEKMQSDKGSIPDRFSAQQFSDYHSELNMSSLELGDSALYFCASSLKRPPYEQYFGPGTRLTVT.

The chain is built from TRBV2 and TRBJ2-5; 10 bases are shared with TRBD2. The CDR3 is 15 residues long. Germline trimming cut 4 bases from V and 4 bases from J; bases unmatched to any gene: 6. Germline-derived CDR1 and CDR2 are SNHLY and FYNNEI. CDR3 region: CASSGGLAGVETQYF. The CDR3 DNA reads as TGTGCCAGCAGTGGGGGGCTAGCGGGAGTAGAGACCCAGTACTTC. The whole variable domain, remainder taken from reference TRBV2 and TRBJ2-5, is EPEVTQTPSHQVTQMGQEVILRCVPISNHLYFYWYRQILGQKVEFLVSFYNNEISEKSEIFDDQFSVERPDGSNFTLKIRSTKLEDSAMYFCASSGGLAGVETQYFGPGTRLLVL.

The gene calls are TRBV4-1 and TRBJ2-2; TRBD1 is a possible D gene (6 bases). Germline values: CDR1 MGHRA, CDR2 YSYEKL. The CDR3 totals 17 residues. V was cut by 0 bases and J by 0 bases, with 11 bases left in between. The CDR3 region has the DNA TGCGCCAGCAGCCAAGAGAGGGGGACCTCGAACACCGGGGAGCTGTTTTTT. Amino acids: CASSQERGTSNTGELFF.

The J gene is TRBJ2-1, the V gene TRBV6-6, with a possible D match to TRBD2 (5 bases). The CDR3 is 13 residues long. Germline CDR1 reads MNHNY; CDR2 reads SVGAGI (reference sequence). The V end lost 2 bases, the J end lost 6 bases, and 8 bases lay between the germline ends. CDR3 amino acids: CASSYGEGNEQFF. The DNA for the CDR3 is TGTGCCAGCAGTTACGGCGAGGGCAATGAGCAGTTCTTC.

The CDR3 coding sequence is TGCGCCAGCAGCTTGGAAGGGAGGGGTGAAAAACTGTTTTTT. Its translation: CASSLEGRGEKLFF. J is TRBJ1-4 and V is TRBV5-1; D perhaps matches TRBD1 (5 bases). Germline CDR1 reads SGHRS; CDR2 reads YFSETQ. V dropped 0 bases and J dropped 7 bases, with 10 bases sitting between them. The length of the CDR3 is 14 residues.

The chain links TRBV5-1 to TRBJ1-3, with D uncertain. Germline V lookup: CDR1 SGHRS, CDR2 YFSETQ. CDR3 length: 15 amino acids. Trimming removed 3 bases at V and 0 bases at J, with 10 bases between. CDR3 coding DNA: TGCGCCAGCAGCTCCGGGAGCAACTCTGGAAACACCATATATTTT. Translating gives CASSSGSNSGNTIYF.

The rearrangement joins TRBV27 to TRBJ2-1; 16 bases align to TRBD2. Germline values: CDR1 MNHEY, CDR2 SMNVEV (reference sequence). Trimming at V came to 5 bases and at J to 1 base, leaving 5 bases not matched to a gene. This CDR3 is built from 18 residues. The CDR3 loop is CASSRGTSGGASYNEQFF. The CDR3 nucleotides are TGTGCCAGCAGTAGGGGGACTAGCGGGGGGGCGTCCTACAATGAGCAGTTCTTC.

The count of this clone is one. The chain employs TRBV27 and TRBJ2-3; D is possibly TRBD2 (7 bases). Trimming took off 4 bases at V and 4 bases at J, with 15 bases between the two ends. Germline lookup yields CDR1 MNHEY and CDR2 SMNVEV (reference sequence). This CDR3 spans 15 amino acids. The CDR3 region is CASSSWGGPPDTQYF. CDR3 nucleotides: TGTGCCAGCAGTTCCTGGGGGGGCCCCCCAGATACGCAGTATTTT.

The V gene is TRBV19, the J gene TRBJ2-7; D unresolved. Trimming pared 3 bases from V and 2 bases from J, leaving 23 bases between. This CDR3 comprises 18 residues. Germline V gives CDR1 LNHDA, CDR2 SQIVND (reference sequence). The CDR3 loop reads CASSIHVTRDSPTYEQYF. As DNA, the CDR3 is TGTGCCAGTAGTATTCATGTGACTCGCGACTCTCCGACCTACGAGCAGTACTTC. Together with reference TRBV19 and TRBJ2-7, the CDR3 gives the full variable domain: DGGITQSPKYLFRKEGQNVTLSCEQNLNHDAMYWYRQDPGQGLRLIYYSQIVNDFQKGDIAEGYSVSREKKESFPLTVTSAQKNPTAFYLCASSIHVTRDSPTYEQYFGPGTRLTVT.